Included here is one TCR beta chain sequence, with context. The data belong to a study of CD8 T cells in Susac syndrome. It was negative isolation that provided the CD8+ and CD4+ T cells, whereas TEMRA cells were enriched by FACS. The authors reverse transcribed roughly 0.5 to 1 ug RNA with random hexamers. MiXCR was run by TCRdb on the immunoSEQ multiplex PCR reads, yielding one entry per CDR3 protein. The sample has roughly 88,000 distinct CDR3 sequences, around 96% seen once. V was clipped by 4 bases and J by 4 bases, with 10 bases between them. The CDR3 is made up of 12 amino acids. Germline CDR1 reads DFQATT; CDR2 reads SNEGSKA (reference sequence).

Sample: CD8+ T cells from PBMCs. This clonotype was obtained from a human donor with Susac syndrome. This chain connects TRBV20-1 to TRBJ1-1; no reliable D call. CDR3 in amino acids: CSATQVGTEAFF. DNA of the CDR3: TGCAGTGCTACCCAGGTGGGCACTGAAGCTTTCTTT.